Sequencing of this TCR beta chain was carried out in a study of control samples from healthy donors and cancer patients. Sequencing used immunoSEQ multiplex PCR; TCRdb keeps in-frame clones, though not all of them. This sample carries over 75,000 clones, around 80% of them seen once, and the ten largest clones take roughly 2%. From germline, CDR1 is SGHNT and CDR2 YENEEA. The CDR3 spans 16 residues. Between the trimmed V and J ends, which lost 1 base and 5 bases, there was a span of 15 bases. This receptor was obtained from a man aged 55 to 70 in good health. Source material: blood. The rearrangement links TRBV11-3 to TRBJ2-1; maybe TRBD1 (6 bases). The CDR3: CASSLGARGTHNEQFF. The CDR3 DNA sequence: TGTGCCAGCAGCTTAGGGGCTAGGGGGACCCACAATGAGCAGTTCTTC.